The next 18 T cell receptor beta chains were all read from a single sample in a study of CD4 T cells in relation to SARS-CoV-2 and coronaviruses. TCRdb's copy holds only in-frame clones and misses some; the assay was immunoSEQ multiplex PCR. There are some 16,000 clones in the sample; over 65% occur only once, and about a tenth lies in the top ten. The unexposed donors gave CD4+ T cells in about 2011-2018, prior to COVID-19. CD4+ T cells were isolated from the cells after around 9 days of culture. These TCRs are of unknown antigen specificity. Sequenced sample: CD4+ T cells from PBMCs, cultured in vitro. All receptors come from a human donor in good health.

The rearrangement uses TRBV3-1 (or the pseudogene TRBV3-2) and TRBJ2-1; a weak D match, TRBD2 (5 bases). The CDR3 runs 15 residues. V lost 1 base and J lost 0, with 7 bases in between. Germline values: CDR1 LGHDT, CDR2 YNNKEL (reference sequence). In DNA form, the CDR3 reads TGTGCCAGCAGCCAAGCCGGGGTCTCCTACAATGAGCAGTTCTTC. This gives the protein CASSQAGVSYNEQFF.

The V call is TRBV28, the J call TRBJ1-2; no clear D gene. The CDR3 spans 12 residues. Trimming stripped 5 bases from V and 4 bases from J, with 8 bases between. Germline values: CDR1 MDHEN, CDR2 SYDVKM. CDR3 DNA sequence: TGTGCCAGCAGTCCTCTCCTCTATGGCTACACCTTC. It translates to CASSPLLYGYTF.

This sequence joins TRBV11-1 and TRBJ2-7; 7 bases agree with TRBD2. Germline V gene sequence: CDR1 SGHAT, CDR2 FQDESV (reference sequence). After removal of 6 bases from V and 5 bases from J, the junction contained 4 bases not matched to a gene. This CDR3 contains 12 residues. The DNA for the CDR3 is TGTGCCAGCAGGAGCGGACTAGACGAGCAGTACTTC. Encoded protein: CASRSGLDEQYF.

V and J are TRBV5-4 and TRBJ2-1, with 8 bases that match TRBD1. The J segment lost 4 bases and the V segment lost 0 bases, leaving 6 bases of the junction unmatched. Germline-derived CDR1 and CDR2 are SGHNT and YYREEE (reference sequence). The CDR3 has 16 residues. In DNA, the CDR3 is TGTGCCAGCAGCTTGGGACAGGGGCCCCAATACAATGAGCAGTTCTTC. It yields the protein CASSLGQGPQYNEQFF.

The rearrangement joins TRBV5-1 to TRBJ1-2; D ambiguous. The ends were cut back, 0 bases at V and 10 bases at J, with 19 bases in the middle. CDR3 size: 15 residues. Germline values: CDR1 SGHRS, CDR2 YFSETQ. Here the CDR3 reads CASSLASGSTQDYTF. In DNA form, the CDR3 reads TGCGCCAGCAGCTTGGCAAGTGGCAGCACTCAGGACTACACCTTC.

The chain employs TRBV12-3 or TRBV12-4 and TRBJ1-1; the D gene is possibly TRBD1 (5 bases). Trimming took off 2 bases at V and 7 bases at J, with 11 bases between the two ends. The CDR3 has 13 amino acids. CDR3 bases: TGTGCCAGCAGTTTACGGGGCGCGGTTGAAGCTTTCTTT. Amino acid sequence: CASSLRGAVEAFF.

This clone has only one observation. V usage is TRBV5-1 and J usage is TRBJ2-1, with a tentative D call TRBD2 (6 bases). The CDR3 runs 16 residues. V gave up 2 bases and J gave up 12 bases, with 24 bases separating them. Per germline, CDR1 SGHRS and CDR2 YFSETQ. This CDR3 reads CASSLDPGAGAGGQFF. Here the CDR3 DNA reads TGCGCCAGCAGCTTAGACCCTGGGGCGGGTGCCGGGGGGCAGTTCTTC.

This clone was seen a handful of times. The chain is built from TRBV9 and TRBJ1-2; 7 nucleotides line up with TRBD1. CDR1 is SGDLS, CDR2 YYNGEE, per germline. The V segment lost 5 bases and the J segment 7 bases; nucleotides outside the gene matches: 5. The CDR3 consists of 12 residues. CDR3 amino acids: CASRAGDSGYTF. The CDR3 DNA reads as TGTGCCAGCAGAGCGGGGGACAGTGGCTACACCTTC.

V is TRBV6-5 and J is TRBJ1-2, with D perhaps TRBD1 (6 bases). The length of the CDR3 is 13 residues. Trimming shortened V by 6 bases and J by 8 bases, and 16 bases separated the two germline ends. Germline CDR1 is MNHEY and CDR2 is SVGAGI. CDR3 DNA: TGTGCCAGCAGCCGAACTACAGGGCGCGGCTACACCTTC. It yields the protein CASSRTTGRGYTF.

The J gene is TRBJ2-3, the V gene TRBV7-3, with D perhaps matching TRBD2 (5 bases). Trimming took 2 bases from V and 2 from J, leaving 8 bases between them. This CDR3 has 14 amino acids. The germline gives CDR1 SGHTA, CDR2 FQGTGA. The CDR3 loop reads CASSLEGYTDTQYF. For the CDR3, the DNA is TGTGCCAGCAGCTTAGAGGGATACACAGATACGCAGTATTTT.

The chain combines TRBV30 with TRBJ2-5, with D perhaps given as TRBD1 or TRBD2 (5 bases each). This CDR3 comprises 14 residues. Germline V gene data show CDR1 as GTSNPN and CDR2 as SVGIG (reference sequence). V lost 4 bases and J lost 2, with 14 bases in between. The CDR3, as DNA: TGTGCCTGGATGGGGGATTGGCGGCAAGAGACCCAGTACTTC. Its translation: CAWMGDWRQETQYF.

The V and J genes are TRBV7-3 and TRBJ2-2; D is ambiguous. V dropped 5 bases and J dropped 7 bases, with 8 bases sitting between them. There are 12 residues in the CDR3. CDR1 is SGHTA, CDR2 FQGTGA, per germline. The CDR3 spells CASSQRGGELFF. CDR3 nucleotide sequence: TGTGCCAGCAGCCAAAGAGGCGGGGAGCTGTTTTTT.

The chain carries TRBV30 and TRBJ2-7; D tentatively reads TRBD1 or TRBD2 (5 bases each). Germline CDR1 is GTSNPN and CDR2 is SVGIG (reference sequence). V lost 4 bases, J lost 9 bases, and 22 bases lay in between. This CDR3 region has 14 residues. CDR3 residues: CAWNRAAPTGAQYF. The DNA of the CDR3 is TGTGCCTGGAATCGGGCGGCCCCGACCGGGGCGCAGTACTTC.

The chain has TRBV28 and TRBJ2-5, with D unclear. V was pared by 6 bases and J by 4 bases, with 12 bases between. The germline V gene encodes CDR1 MDHEN and CDR2 SYDVKM. The CDR3 spans 13 residues. The CDR3 sequence is CASSRPPGETQYF. The CDR3 nucleotides are TGTGCCAGCAGCCGACCGCCCGGAGAGACCCAGTACTTC.

V is TRBV30 and J is TRBJ1-5; the D gene is possibly TRBD1 (6 bases). Germline V gene sequence: CDR1 GTSNPN, CDR2 SVGIG (reference sequence). Trimming left V 6 bases short and J 4 bases short, with 13 bases between. This CDR3 comprises 13 residues. The CDR3 loop is CACRAGVNQPQHF. The CDR3 DNA reads as TGTGCCTGCCGGGCAGGGGTTAATCAGCCCCAGCATTTT.

The rearrangement uses TRBV7-2 and TRBJ2-1, with D possibly being TRBD2 (6 bases). The V gene's germline CDR1 is SGHTA and CDR2 FQGNSA. Deletions cut 2 bases from V and 0 bases from J, with 11 bases between. The CDR3 is 16 residues long. The CDR3 loop is CASSLLSGGSYNEQFF. The CDR3 region has the DNA TGTGCCAGCAGCTTACTCTCCGGGGGCTCCTACAATGAGCAGTTCTTC.

The sample holds one count of this clone. The V gene is TRBV27, the J gene TRBJ2-7; the match to TRBD1 covers 11 bases. The ends lost 5 bases at V and 4 bases at J; junction bases unmatched: 7. Germline assignment: CDR1 MNHEY and CDR2 SMNVEV (reference sequence). The CDR3 is made up of 15 amino acids. The CDR3 DNA reads as TGTGCCAGCAGTAAAGGACAGGGGGCGTCTTACGAGCAGTACTTC. Translation gives CASSKGQGASYEQYF.

This chain uses TRBV7-9 with TRBJ2-3; 7 bases match TRBD1. The CDR3 extends over 14 amino acids. V shed 6 bases and J 5 bases; nucleotides not matched to a gene: 8. CDR1 and CDR2 (germline): SEHNR, FQNEAQ (reference sequence). CDR3 residues: CASRSTGVGDTQYF. CDR3 coding DNA: TGTGCCAGCAGATCCACAGGGGTTGGAGATACGCAGTATTTT.